The text below deals with one TCR beta chain. The sample comes from a study of blood T cell repertoires in COVID-19. Whole-study context: Both acute and convalescent COVID-19 samples were obtained from the United States, Italy and Spain.

Only in-frame clones appear in the TCRdb table, and some are missing; sequencing was by immunoSEQ multiplex PCR. The data show about 440,000 clones, around 91% seen once. Losses at the gene ends were 8 bases for V and 1 base for J; bases not matched to a gene: 2. Germline lookup yields CDR1 LGHDT and CDR2 YNNKEL (reference sequence). The CDR3 totals 13 residues. The sample consisted of PBMCs or T cells enriched from blood (not recorded which). The source is a man aged 18 to 29 who had recovered from COVID-19. The chain uses TRBV3-1 (or the pseudogene TRBV3-2) and TRBJ1-1, with 9 bases matching TRBD1. This CDR3 reads CASGGQGNTEAFF. Here the CDR3 DNA reads TGTGCCAGCGGGGGACAGGGGAACACTGAAGCTTTCTTT.